The 27 T cell receptor beta chains in this list originate from one sample, sequenced in a study of cytomegalovirus exposure and HLA in healthy donors. Use of 60 Vbeta and 13 Jbeta primers characterized the PCR. Generated by immunoSEQ multiplex PCR, the TCRdb table keeps only in-frame clones and is missing some. The repertoire holds about 220,000 clones, with roughly 84% as singletons. The sequencing input was PBMCs. Receptor source: a boy aged 2 to 10 in good health and CMV-seronegative.

V usage is TRBV6-1 and J usage is TRBJ1-2; 7 nucleotides align to TRBD1. This CDR3 has 13 residues. With 7 bases clipped from V and 6 bases from J, the junction kept 8 bases outside the gene matches. Per the germline V gene, CDR1 is MNHNS and CDR2 is SASEGT. CDR3 sequence reads: CASIRQGNDGYTF. Here the CDR3 DNA reads TGTGCCAGCATTCGACAGGGTAATGATGGCTACACCTTC.

Concerning this clone itself: At one boundary the junction diverges from the germline segment, which might be a read error. This chain connects TRBV7-7 to TRBJ2-1, with 10 bases identical to TRBD2. Germline CDR1 SSHAT, CDR2 FNYEAQ (reference sequence). The CDR3 loop spans 13 amino acids. CDR3 protein: CASSQSSGSTQFF. The CDR3 bases are TGTGCTAGCAGCCAATCTAGCGGGAGTACGCAGTTCTTC. Using reference TRBV7-7 and TRBJ2-1 for the parts outside the CDR3, the full variable domain is GAGVSQSPRYKVTKRGQDVTLRCDPISSHATLYWYQQALGQGPEFLTYFNYEAQPDKSGLPSDRFSAERPEGSISTLTIQRTEQRDSAMYRCASSQSSGSTQFFGPGTRLTVL.

This chain connects TRBV11-2 to TRBJ2-5; no reliable D call. The CDR3 loop spans 17 amino acids. Germline V gene sequence: CDR1 SGHAT, CDR2 FQNNGV. V was trimmed by 1 base and J by 4 bases, leaving 19 bases between them. CDR3: CASSLGGWSPKLETQYF. Here the CDR3 DNA reads TGTGCCAGCAGCTTAGGAGGATGGAGCCCCAAGTTAGAGACCCAGTACTTC.

A remark on this clone: Other DNA sequences from this sample encode an identical CDR3 as well. CDR3 amino acids: CASSPLAGGPGDTQYF. The CDR3 nucleotides read TGTGCCAGCAGCCCCCTAGCGGGAGGGCCGGGAGATACGCAGTATTTT. V gene TRBV7-9 combines with J gene TRBJ2-3, with 12 bases aligning to TRBD2. The trim removed 5 bases at V and 5 bases at J, leaving 8 bases unmatched. CDR1 SEHNR and CDR2 FQNEAQ come from the germline V gene (reference sequence). This CDR3 is built from 16 residues.

The count of this clone is one. The V and J genes are TRBV7-9 and TRBJ2-1; 12 bases map to TRBD2. The germline gives CDR1 SEHNR, CDR2 FQNEAQ (reference sequence). With V trimmed by 5 bases and J by 4 bases, 6 bases remained unmatched. The CDR3 is made up of 16 amino acids. The CDR3 sequence: CASSRRTSGTYNEQFF. The CDR3 bases are TGTGCCAGCAGCAGAAGGACTAGCGGGACATACAATGAGCAGTTCTTC. Looking up the rest from reference TRBV7-9 and TRBJ2-1 gives the full variable domain: DTGVSQNPRHKITKRGQNVTFRCDPISEHNRLYWYRQTLGQGPEFLTYFQNEAQLEKSRLLSDRFSAERPKGSFSTLEIQRTEQGDSAMYLCASSRRTSGTYNEQFFGPGTRLTVL.

The table lists this clone with a count of one. This chain links TRBV7-2 with TRBJ2-7; 7 bases match TRBD1. The CDR3 totals 14 residues. The V and J ends lost 5 bases and 4 bases, in that order; junction bases with no gene match: 8. Germline V gene lookup returns CDR1 SGHTA and CDR2 FQGNSA. As DNA, the CDR3 is TGTGCCAGCAGCGACTCCGGGACAGCATACGAGCAGTACTTC. Amino acid sequence: CASSDSGTAYEQYF.

V and J are TRBV7-3 and TRBJ1-4, with 8 bases identical to TRBD1. The germline V gene has CDR1 SGHTA and CDR2 FQGTGA. V dropped 1 base and J dropped 8; count of bases not matched to a gene: 9. CDR3 length equals 16 residues. As DNA, the CDR3 is TGTGCCAGCAGCTTAATAGGAGACAGGGGCCGAGAAAAACTGTTTTTT. Amino acid sequence: CASSLIGDRGREKLFF. The entire variable domain, with the rest obtained from reference TRBV7-3 and TRBJ1-4, is as follows: GAGVSQTPSNKVTEKGKYVELRCDPISGHTALYWYRQSLGQGPEFLIYFQGTGAADDSGLPNDRFFAVRPEGSVSTLKIQRTERGDSAVYLCASSLIGDRGREKLFFGSGTQLSVL.

The chain employs TRBV19 and TRBJ2-2; possible D gene TRBD2, 5 bases. Trimming pared 4 bases from V and 5 bases from J, leaving 20 bases between. Germline V gene sequence: CDR1 LNHDA, CDR2 SQIVND (reference sequence). This CDR3 region has 17 residues. Here the CDR3 reads CASSSPRGASMTGELFF. The CDR3 nucleotides read TGTGCCAGTAGTAGCCCCCGGGGAGCATCTATGACCGGGGAGCTGTTTTTT.

V usage is TRBV5-8 and J usage is TRBJ1-1, with D possibly TRBD1 on 5 matching bases. This CDR3 has 12 amino acids. Trimming removed 1 base from V and 8 bases from J, with 9 bases in between. Germline V CDR1 and CDR2: SGHTS, YDEGEE. Here the CDR3 reads CASSLRGGEAFF. CDR3 coding DNA: TGTGCCAGCAGCTTGCGCGGGGGAGAAGCTTTCTTT.

This chain uses TRBV25-1 with TRBJ2-1; TRBD2 might be the D (7 bases). The CDR3 runs to 17 residues. V was pared by 2 bases and J by 0 bases, with 14 bases between. Germline V gives CDR1 MGHDK, CDR2 SYGVNS. This chain's CDR3 is CASSEGGAFSSYNEQFF. The CDR3 DNA reads as TGTGCCAGCAGTGAAGGGGGGGCCTTTAGCTCCTACAATGAGCAGTTCTTC. Based on the CDR3 plus reference TRBV25-1 and TRBJ2-1, the full variable domain is EADIYQTPRYLVIGTGKKITLECSQTMGHDKMYWYQQDPGMELHLIHYSYGVNSTEKGDLSSESTVSRIRTEHFPLTLESARPSHTSQYLCASSEGGAFSSYNEQFFGPGTRLTVL.

This clone was seen a single time. The chain couples TRBV5-6 to TRBJ2-7, with 10 bases aligning to TRBD2. The CDR3 is made up of 15 amino acids. J lost 0 bases, V lost 3 bases, and 3 bases had no gene match. Germline V gives CDR1 SGHDT, CDR2 YYEEEE. CDR3 sequence: CASSSGTSVSYEQYF. Written as DNA, the CDR3 is TGTGCCAGCAGCTCCGGGACTAGCGTCTCCTACGAGCAGTACTTC.

The rearrangement uses TRBV30 and TRBJ1-2, with TRBD1 identical over 8 bases. V lost 0 bases and J lost 2; bases outside the gene matches: 5. The CDR3 totals 15 residues. Germline loops: CDR1 GTSNPN, CDR2 SVGIG (reference sequence). The CDR3: CAWSVRRTGNYGYTF. CDR3 coding DNA: TGTGCCTGGAGTGTACGTCGGACAGGGAACTATGGCTACACCTTC. The full variable domain, completed using reference TRBV30 and TRBJ1-2, is SQTIHQWPATLVQPVGSPLSLECTVEGTSNPNLYWYRQAAGRGLQLLFYSVGIGQISSEVPQNLSASRPQDRQFILSSKKLLLSDSGFYLCAWSVRRTGNYGYTFGSGTRLTVV.

The rearrangement uses TRBV19 and TRBJ1-2; 9 bases agree with TRBD1. Trimming cost V 8 bases and J 3 bases; bases outside gene matches: 7. CDR1 and CDR2 (germline): LNHDA, SQIVND (reference sequence). The CDR3 is made up of 14 amino acids. The CDR3 sequence is CASSRDRDYYGYTF. CDR3 in DNA: TGTGCCAGTTCCCGGGACAGGGATTACTATGGCTACACCTTC.

This chain connects TRBV5-1 to TRBJ2-7; the D gene is possibly TRBD1 (5 bases). The CDR3 is 15 amino acids. With 0 bases removed from V and 1 base from J, the gap between germline ends came to 11 bases. CDR1 and CDR2 (germline): SGHRS, YFSETQ. CDR3 nucleotides: TGCGCCAGCAGCTTGGATCCGACAGCATCCTACGAGCAGTACTTC. Translation gives CASSLDPTASYEQYF.

The V and J genes are TRBV15 and TRBJ1-2, with D uncertain. The germline V and J ends were trimmed by 5 bases and 4 bases, with 17 bases remaining between them. This CDR3 has 15 residues. Germline CDR1 reads LNHNV; CDR2 reads YYDKDF (reference sequence). The DNA of the CDR3 is TGTGCCACCAGCGGCCGGAGACGGGAGATCTATGGCTACACCTTC. Amino acids: CATSGRRREIYGYTF.

The chain employs TRBV29-1 and TRBJ2-3; maybe TRBD2 (6 bases). V was pared by 1 base and J by 4 bases, with 12 bases between. Per germline, CDR1 SQVTM and CDR2 ANQGSEA. This CDR3 has 14 amino acids. CDR3 bases: TGCAGCGTTGAAGCTAGCGTTGAGCCAGATACGCAGTATTTT. As protein: CSVEASVEPDTQYF.

This chain links TRBV19 with TRBJ2-1, with 7 nucleotides matching TRBD1. The CDR3 runs 14 residues. In germline, CDR1 is LNHDA, CDR2 SQIVND (reference sequence). The junction had 4 bases not matched to a gene; V was cut back by 7 bases and J by 1 base. CDR3 DNA sequence: TGTGCCAGTAAAAGGGGGCCTTCCTACAATGAGCAGTTCTTC. It translates to CASKRGPSYNEQFF.

This chain links TRBV18 with TRBJ1-1; 7 positions match TRBD1. CDR1 KGHSH and CDR2 LQKENI come from the germline V gene. V was clipped by 3 bases and J by 5 bases; unmatched bases: 12. The CDR3 length is 16 residues. The CDR3 DNA reads TGTGCCAGCTCACCCCCGACAGGGACGGATAGAACTGAAGCTTTCTTT. As protein: CASSPPTGTDRTEAFF. Combining the CDR3 with reference TRBV18 and TRBJ1-1 gives the whole variable domain NAGVMQNPRHLVRRRGQEARLRCSPMKGHSHVYWYRQLPEEGLKFMVYLQKENIIDESGMPKERFSAEFPKEGPSILRIQQVVRGDSAAYFCASSPPTGTDRTEAFFGQGTRLTVV.

V gene TRBV6-1 combines with J gene TRBJ1-2; TRBD1 aligns across 7 bases. The germline CDR1 and CDR2 sequences are MNHNS and SASEGT. The V and J ends lost 2 bases and 5 bases, in that order; junction bases with no gene match: 8. CDR3 size: 15 residues. The CDR3 is CASSEPDRDIYGYTF. CDR3 sequence (DNA): TGTGCCAGCAGTGAACCCGACAGGGATATATATGGCTACACCTTC.

V and J are TRBV13 and TRBJ2-1, with D possibly TRBD1 on 5 matching bases. The CDR3 is 12 residues long. The ends were cut back, 9 bases at V and 2 bases at J, with 8 bases in the middle. Germline V gene data show CDR1 as PRHDT and CDR2 as FYEKMQ (reference sequence). This chain's CDR3 is CASRGPYNEQFF. The CDR3 DNA sequence: TGTGCCAGTAGGGGTCCCTACAATGAGCAGTTCTTC.

This chain joins TRBV7-9 and TRBJ2-5; TRBD1 aligns across 9 bases. CDR3 length: 16 amino acids. V lost 1 base, J lost 4 bases, and 7 bases stayed unmatched. The germline V gene encodes CDR1 SEHNR and CDR2 FQNEAQ (reference sequence). Here the CDR3 reads CASSLGWDRVTETQYF. For the CDR3, the DNA is TGTGCCAGCAGCTTAGGGTGGGACAGGGTAACAGAGACCCAGTACTTC.

The chain combines TRBV7-9 with TRBJ2-7, with D perhaps matching TRBD2 (5 bases). V lost 6 bases and J 6 bases, leaving 9 bases between the germline ends. Germline-derived CDR1 and CDR2 are SEHNR and FQNEAQ (reference sequence). The CDR3 extends over 11 amino acids. As DNA, the CDR3 is TGTGCCAGCAGTCCCGGGGTCGAGCAGTACTTC. Protein: CASSPGVEQYF.

This clone has a handful of counts. Since the CDR3 does not end with the conserved phenylalanine or tryptophan, this likely comes from a read error. The chain has TRBV30 and TRBJ1-1; D perhaps matches TRBD1 (5 bases). Looked up from germline, CDR1 is GTSNPN and CDR2 is SVGIG (reference sequence). Trimming removed 0 bases at V and 0 bases at J, with 8 bases between. This CDR3 is built from 14 residues. This CDR3 is CAWSVGVMNTEAFL. CDR3 coding DNA: TGTGCCTGGAGTGTAGGGGTAATGAACACTGAAGCTTTCCTT.

The rearrangement links TRBV6-6 to TRBJ2-5, with 8 nucleotides matching TRBD1. The end of the DNA is better explained by TRBJ2-7, so the J call may be wrong. Germline V gene sequence: CDR1 MNHNY, CDR2 SVGAGI (reference sequence). The CDR3 is 14 residues long. The CDR3 reads CASARTGNYYEQYF. As DNA, the CDR3 is TGTGCCAGCGCCCGGACAGGGAATTACTACGAGCAGTACTTC.

The V gene is TRBV5-1, the J gene TRBJ1-1, with 8 bases aligning to TRBD1. This CDR3 has 15 residues. CDR1 and CDR2 (germline): SGHRS, YFSETQ. Trimming took 0 bases from V and 1 from J; bases not matched to a gene: 2. The CDR3 is CASSLEGTGNTEAFF. As DNA, the CDR3 is TGCGCCAGCAGCTTGGAGGGGACAGGGAACACTGAAGCTTTCTTT. Based on the CDR3 plus reference TRBV5-1 and TRBJ1-1, the full variable domain is KAGVTQTPRYLIKTRGQQVTLSCSPISGHRSVSWYQQTPGQGLQFLFEYFSETQRNKGNFPGRFSGRQFSNSRSEMNVSTLELGDSALYLCASSLEGTGNTEAFFGQGTRLTVV.

The chain links TRBV12-5 to TRBJ1-2; 8 bases match TRBD1. Germline V gene sequence: CDR1 LGHNT, CDR2 FRNRAP. V lost 5 bases, J lost 2 bases, and 4 bases stayed unmatched. The CDR3 length is 14 residues. The CDR3 loop is CASGGQGGNYGYTF. CDR3 in DNA: TGTGCTAGTGGTGGACAGGGTGGCAACTATGGCTACACCTTC.

J is TRBJ2-5 and V is TRBV5-4; D perhaps matches TRBD1 (5 bases). Looked up from germline, CDR1 is SGHNT and CDR2 is YYREEE (reference sequence). V gave up 0 bases and J gave up 5 bases, with 11 bases separating them. The CDR3 totals 14 residues. DNA of the CDR3: TGTGCCAGCAGCTTGGGGCAGGGTTGGGAGACCCAGTACTTC. As protein: CASSLGQGWETQYF.